A selection of T cell receptor beta chains follows, all from one sample in a study of vaccination effects on CD4 cells after COVID-19. For these TCRs, the target antigens are not known. Measured with immunoSEQ multiplex PCR; TCRdb has only the in-frame clones, and not every one. The sample consists of tens of thousands of clones, about four fifths of them appearing once. Sequenced material: CD4+ T cells from PBMCs cultured without peptide, taken before COVID-19 vaccination. These TCRs come from a human donor who received a COVID-19 vaccine. Both conserved end residues are part of each CDR3. The order of the fields is J gene, V gene, D gene, CDR3 DNA, CDR3 protein. D genes are given only for firm matches.

>TRBJ2-6|TRBV5-4|TRBD1
TGTGCCAGCAGCTCCACAGGGGCGTCAAACTCTGGGGCCAACGTCCTGACTTTC
CASSSTGASNSGANVLTF
>TRBJ1-2|TRBV15|TRBD1
TGTGCCACCAGCAGAGAGGACAGGAGTTATTATGGCTACACCTTC
CATSREDRSYYGYTF
>TRBJ2-3|TRBV5-1|TRBD2
TGCGCCAGCAGGCCCCTCGCTAGCGGGGGCCTCACAGATACGCAGTATTTT
CASRPLASGGLTDTQYF
>TRBJ1-6|TRBV9|.
TGTGCCAGCAGCGGGCCGGGCGTCGATTCACCCCTCCACTTT
CASSGPGVDSPLHF
>TRBJ2-2|TRBV30|.
TGTGCCTGGAGTGTAATTAGCAACACCGGGGAGCTGTTTTTT
CAWSVISNTGELFF
>TRBJ2-3|TRBV2|.
TGTGCCAGCAGTGGTCGACCTGGCACAGATACGCAGTATTTT
CASSGRPGTDTQYF
>TRBJ2-5|TRBV2|TRBD1
TGTGCCAGCAGTGGACAGGGTTCTTACGGGACCCAGTACTTC
CASSGQGSYGTQYF
>TRBJ1-2|TRBV5-4|.
TGTGCCAGCAGCTTCTACCCCAGGACAGCTACCTATGGCTACACCTTC
CASSFYPRTATYGYTF
>TRBJ2-3|TRBV29-1|.
TGCAGCGTTGATGGGGGACATACGCAGTATTTT
CSVDGGHTQYF
>TRBJ1-4|TRBV30|.
TGTGCCTGGAGGAGGGGAAGAGAAAAACTGTTTTTT
CAWRRGREKLFF
>TRBJ1-5|TRBV12-3/TRBV12-4|.
TGTGCCAGCAGTGCCAGGAGCAATCAGCCCCAGCATTTT
CASSARSNQPQHF
>TRBJ1-2|TRBV9|.
TGTGCCAGCAGCGTAAGGGGCGACCGGGACGACTATGGCTACACCTTC
CASSVRGDRDDYGYTF
>TRBJ1-6|TRBV6-5|.
TGTGCCAGCAGTTACTCGAACAGGGATAATTCACCCCTCCACTTT
CASSYSNRDNSPLHF
>TRBJ2-3|TRBV7-9|TRBD2
TGTGCCAGCAGCTGGCCAACTAGCGGGGTCGGCACAGATACGCAGTATTTT
CASSWPTSGVGTDTQYF
>TRBJ1-1|TRBV5-1|TRBD1
TGCGCCAGCGGGGCAGGGGGCGAGAACACTGAAGCTTTCTTT
CASGAGGENTEAFF